These T cell receptor beta chains were read from a single sample in a study of cytomegalovirus exposure and HLA in healthy donors. The method was immunoSEQ multiplex PCR; TCRdb's version includes in-frame clones alone and lacks a portion of them. The table records about 140,000 clones, roughly 78% of them present only once. The sequenced material came from PBMCs. Receptors were obtained from a female donor in good health and CMV-seronegative. Each CDR3 is given with its conserved first and last residue. Fields, in order: clone size, V gene, D gene, J gene, CDR3 DNA, CDR3 protein. D genes are given only for firm matches. Rows may omit the clone size; those that give it use once, few, many or a size class.

abundance: .
v_gene: TRBV28
d_gene: TRBD1
j_gene: TRBJ1-2
CDR3nt: TGTGCCAGCAGCCTCGACAGGGTTCGGGGCTACACCTTC
CDR3aa: CASSLDRVRGYTF

abundance: once
v_gene: TRBV25-1
d_gene: .
j_gene: TRBJ1-2
CDR3nt: TGTGCCAGCAGTGACCTACGCTGGGAGGGGAGATATGGCTACACCTTC
CDR3aa: CASSDLRWEGRYGYTF

abundance: once
v_gene: TRBV7-9
d_gene: TRBD1
j_gene: TRBJ2-5
CDR3nt: TGTGCCAGCACCTCTTCAGGGGGCACGGAGACCCAGTACTTC
CDR3aa: CASTSSGGTETQYF

abundance: few
v_gene: TRBV10-3
d_gene: .
j_gene: TRBJ1-2
CDR3nt: TGTGCCATCACGGGAAATAATGGCTACACCTTC
CDR3aa: CAITGNNGYTF

abundance: .
v_gene: TRBV7-2
d_gene: TRBD1
j_gene: TRBJ2-2
CDR3nt: TGTGCCAGCAGCCCAACTCTCGGACAGGGTCGAAGCACCGGGGAGCTGTTTTTT
CDR3aa: CASSPTLGQGRSTGELFF

abundance: .
v_gene: TRBV5-4
d_gene: .
j_gene: TRBJ1-2
CDR3nt: TGTGCCAGCAGCTTGGGCGACAGGCTACATGGCTACACCTTC
CDR3aa: CASSLGDRLHGYTF

abundance: .
v_gene: TRBV5-1
d_gene: .
j_gene: TRBJ2-7
CDR3nt: TGCGCCAGCAGCTTGAAGGGGGATTCCTACGAGCAGTACTTC
CDR3aa: CASSLKGDSYEQYF

abundance: once
v_gene: TRBV5-1
d_gene: .
j_gene: TRBJ2-4
CDR3nt: TGCGCCAGCAGCTTCTTAAACCCAGGACAGGCCAAAAACATTCAGTACTTC
CDR3aa: CASSFLNPGQAKNIQYF

abundance: few
v_gene: TRBV6-5
d_gene: TRBD1
j_gene: TRBJ2-1
CDR3nt: TGTGCCAGCAGGACTCCGGGACAGGGAATGAGGCAGTTCTTC
CDR3aa: CASRTPGQGMRQFF

abundance: .
v_gene: TRBV7-8
d_gene: .
j_gene: TRBJ2-7
CDR3nt: TGTGCCAGCACCTTAGGGCTCGGGGTATACGAGCAGTACTTC
CDR3aa: CASTLGLGVYEQYF

abundance: .
v_gene: TRBV30
d_gene: TRBD2
j_gene: TRBJ2-1
CDR3nt: TGTGCCTGGTCGAGGACTAGCGGGAGGAATGAGCAGTTCTTC
CDR3aa: CAWSRTSGRNEQFF

abundance: .
v_gene: TRBV7-9
d_gene: .
j_gene: TRBJ1-1
CDR3nt: TGTTCCAGCAGCTTTGCGGCGGCTGAAGCTTTCTTT
CDR3aa: CSSSFAAAEAFF

abundance: .
v_gene: TRBV5-1
d_gene: .
j_gene: TRBJ1-1
CDR3nt: TGCGCCAGCAGCTTGGGAGGGTCTGAGGCCCGGAACACTGAAGCTTTCTTT
CDR3aa: CASSLGGSEARNTEAFF

abundance: .
v_gene: TRBV7-2
d_gene: .
j_gene: TRBJ2-5
CDR3nt: TGTGCCAGCAGCTTCGGGGGAGAGACCCAGTACTTC
CDR3aa: CASSFGGETQYF

abundance: .
v_gene: TRBV30
d_gene: .
j_gene: TRBJ2-7
CDR3nt: TGTGCCTGGTCGACATTATACGAGCAGTACTTC
CDR3aa: CAWSTLYEQYF

abundance: .
v_gene: TRBV9
d_gene: TRBD2
j_gene: TRBJ2-7
CDR3nt: TGTGCCAGCAGCGTAGGTAGCGGGAGGACCGAGCAGTACTTC
CDR3aa: CASSVGSGRTEQYF

abundance: few
v_gene: TRBV5-5
d_gene: TRBD2
j_gene: TRBJ2-1
CDR3nt: TGTGCCAGCAGCTTGGATGGGACTAGCGACAATGAGCAGTTCTTC
CDR3aa: CASSLDGTSDNEQFF

abundance: .
v_gene: TRBV7-9
d_gene: TRBD1
j_gene: TRBJ2-3
CDR3nt: TGTTCCAGCAGCTTAGTACAGGGGGCCCCAGATACGCAGTATTTT
CDR3aa: CSSSLVQGAPDTQYF

abundance: .
v_gene: TRBV5-4
d_gene: TRBD1
j_gene: TRBJ1-4
CDR3nt: TGTGCCAGCAGCTCGGACAGGGAGGAAAAACTGTTTTTT
CDR3aa: CASSSDREEKLFF

abundance: .
v_gene: TRBV9
d_gene: TRBD2
j_gene: TRBJ2-3
CDR3nt: TGTGCCAGCAGCGCCCGGGGGGGCTTCACAGATACGCAGTATTTT
CDR3aa: CASSARGGFTDTQYF

abundance: .
v_gene: TRBV15
d_gene: .
j_gene: TRBJ2-1
CDR3nt: TGTGCCACCAGCAGAGGCCGCGCGGAGGGGCAGTTCTTC
CDR3aa: CATSRGRAEGQFF

abundance: .
v_gene: TRBV7-6
d_gene: TRBD1
j_gene: TRBJ2-2
CDR3nt: TGTGCCAGCAGCCAGGACAGGGTCCGGTCGAACACCGGGGAGCTGTTTTTT
CDR3aa: CASSQDRVRSNTGELFF

abundance: .
v_gene: TRBV28
d_gene: .
j_gene: TRBJ1-2
CDR3nt: TGTGCCAGCAGTCCGGGGGGCCCTAACTATGGCTACACCTTC
CDR3aa: CASSPGGPNYGYTF

abundance: .
v_gene: TRBV2
d_gene: .
j_gene: TRBJ1-1
CDR3nt: TGTGCCAGCAGCCAAAGGGCTCGGGGGGCGCAGACTGAAGCTTTCTTT
CDR3aa: CASSQRARGAQTEAFF

abundance: few
v_gene: TRBV4-3
d_gene: .
j_gene: TRBJ2-7
CDR3nt: TGCGCCAGCAGCCAAGACGCAGGGATTAACGAGCAGTACTTC
CDR3aa: CASSQDAGINEQYF

abundance: once
v_gene: TRBV19
d_gene: .
j_gene: TRBJ1-5
CDR3nt: TGTGCCACCCGGTCAGGGAATCAAGCCCAGCATTTT
CDR3aa: CATRSGNQAQHF

abundance: .
v_gene: TRBV7-2
d_gene: TRBD2
j_gene: TRBJ2-3
CDR3nt: TGTGCCAGCAGCTTAAAGAGGGGTCTAGCGGGGGTGATAGATACGCAGTATTTT
CDR3aa: CASSLKRGLAGVIDTQYF

abundance: .
v_gene: TRBV30
d_gene: TRBD1
j_gene: TRBJ2-4
CDR3nt: TGTGCCTGGAGTCCCCTTCCGGGACAGGGAAACATTCAGTACTTC
CDR3aa: CAWSPLPGQGNIQYF

abundance: .
v_gene: TRBV15
d_gene: TRBD2
j_gene: TRBJ2-4
CDR3nt: TGTGCCACCGGGGGGACTAGCGGGAGATTAGGCATTCAGTACTTC
CDR3aa: CATGGTSGRLGIQYF

abundance: .
v_gene: TRBV27
d_gene: .
j_gene: TRBJ2-7
CDR3nt: TGTGCCAGCAAGGAGCGAAGCTCCTACGAGCAGTACTTC
CDR3aa: CASKERSSYEQYF

abundance: .
v_gene: TRBV10-3
d_gene: TRBD2
j_gene: TRBJ2-1
CDR3nt: TGTGCCATCAGTGTCTTTAGCGGGAGCTCCTACAATGAGCAGTTCTTC
CDR3aa: CAISVFSGSSYNEQFF

abundance: .
v_gene: TRBV23-1
d_gene: .
j_gene: TRBJ1-5
CDR3nt: TGCGCCCTCCGAGTGGGGGGTTTTGGGCAGCCCCAGCATTTT
CDR3aa: CALRVGGFGQPQHF

abundance: .
v_gene: TRBV7-9
d_gene: TRBD2
j_gene: TRBJ2-3
CDR3nt: TGTGCCAGCAGCCTCCGGACTAGCGGGACTAGCACAGATACGCAGTATTTT
CDR3aa: CASSLRTSGTSTDTQYF

abundance: .
v_gene: TRBV4-2
d_gene: TRBD1
j_gene: TRBJ1-5
CDR3nt: TGTGCCAGCAGCCAGAGAGGGACAGGCTCGGGGAGCAATCAGCCCCAGCATTTT
CDR3aa: CASSQRGTGSGSNQPQHF

abundance: few
v_gene: TRBV7-2
d_gene: .
j_gene: TRBJ1-4
CDR3nt: TGTGCCAGCAGCTTAGGAGGGGGGGCAAGGGGCGAAAAACTGTTTTTT
CDR3aa: CASSLGGGARGEKLFF